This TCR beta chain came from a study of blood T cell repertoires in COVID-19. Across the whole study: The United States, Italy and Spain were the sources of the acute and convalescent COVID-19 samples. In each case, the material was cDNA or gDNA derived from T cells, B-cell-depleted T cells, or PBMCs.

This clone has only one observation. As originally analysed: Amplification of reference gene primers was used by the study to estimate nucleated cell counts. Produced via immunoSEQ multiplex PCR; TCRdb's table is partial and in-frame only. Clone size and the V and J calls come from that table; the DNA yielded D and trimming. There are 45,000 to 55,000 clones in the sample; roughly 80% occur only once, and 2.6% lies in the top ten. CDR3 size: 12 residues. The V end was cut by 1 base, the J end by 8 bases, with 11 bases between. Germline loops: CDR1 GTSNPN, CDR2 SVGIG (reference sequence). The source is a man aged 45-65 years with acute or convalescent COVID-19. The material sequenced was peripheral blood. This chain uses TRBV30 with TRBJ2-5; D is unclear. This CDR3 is CAWSGLLATQYF. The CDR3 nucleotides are TGTGCCTGGAGTGGACTTCTGGCAACCCAGTACTTC.